Below are 15 T cell receptor beta chains sequenced from a single sample in a study of T cell changes during pregnancy in multiple sclerosis. Measured with immunoSEQ multiplex PCR; TCRdb has only the in-frame clones, and not every one. The data contain approximately 60,000 clones, 92% of them singletons. The input for sequencing was peripheral blood, taken in the second trimester of pregnancy. These receptor sequences come from a female donor in good health, enrolled as a control in a pregnancy study.

The V call is TRBV2, the J call TRBJ1-2; 9 bases fit TRBD1. Germline CDR1 is SNHLY and CDR2 is FYNNEI. The CDR3 length is 15 residues. Germline trimming cut 5 bases from V and 6 bases from J; bases unmatched to any gene: 10. The CDR3 bases are TGTGCCAGCAGTACACTACAGGGGGCGTCGGATGGCTACACCTTC. Protein sequence: CASSTLQGASDGYTF.

This clone has more than one count but fewer than ten. The chain recombines TRBV6-1 with TRBJ2-2; TRBD2 matches at 7 bases. This CDR3 spans 14 amino acids. V was clipped by 7 bases and J by 3 bases; unmatched bases: 5. Germline CDR1 and CDR2: MNHNS and SASEGT. The CDR3 bases are TGTGCCAGCAATAGGCGGGGGTACACCGGGGAGCTGTTTTTT. Protein product: CASNRRGYTGELFF.

The rearrangement joins TRBV25-1 to TRBJ2-5; D unclear. The CDR3 runs to 16 residues. Germline lookup yields CDR1 MGHDK and CDR2 SYGVNS. V lost 1 base and J 0 bases, leaving 12 bases between the germline ends. The CDR3 is CASSESGWVDQETQYF. The CDR3 coding sequence is TGTGCCAGCAGTGAATCGGGTTGGGTTGACCAAGAGACCCAGTACTTC.

J is TRBJ1-6 and V is TRBV7-9, with D perhaps TRBD1 (5 bases). The germline gives CDR1 SEHNR, CDR2 FQNEAQ (reference sequence). The CDR3 is 14 residues long. The V end was cut by 8 bases, the J end by 5 bases, with 13 bases between. This chain's CDR3 is CASGPQVDNSPLHF. The CDR3 DNA reads TGTGCCAGCGGCCCACAGGTCGATAATTCACCCCTCCACTTT.

This clone appeared a single time. The chain has TRBV29-1 and TRBJ1-4; D uncertain. Germline V lookup: CDR1 SQVTM, CDR2 ANQGSEA. Trimming left V 4 bases short and J 5 bases short, with 8 bases between. This CDR3 comprises 12 residues. The CDR3 DNA is TGCAGCGTTGGGAGGGTGAATGAAAAACTGTTTTTT. Translating it yields CSVGRVNEKLFF.

The chain uses TRBV7-3 and TRBJ2-1; 9 nucleotides line up with TRBD2. Per germline, CDR1 SGHTA and CDR2 FQGTGA. V gave up 5 bases and J gave up 5 bases; unmatched junction bases: 22. The CDR3 loop spans 20 amino acids. The CDR3 coding sequence is TGTGCCAGCAGCAAACCATCGATAGACCTCAGACTAGCGGTAAACAATGAGCAGTTCTTC. The encoded protein is CASSKPSIDLRLAVNNEQFF.

The chain has TRBV19 and TRBJ2-7, with 8 bases identical to TRBD1. CDR1 is LNHDA and CDR2 is SQIVND in the germline V gene (reference sequence). Trimming cost V 3 bases and J 6 bases; bases outside gene matches: 4. The CDR3 sequence is 13 residues long. CDR3 sequence: CASSMSGTGEQYF. The DNA of the CDR3 is TGTGCCAGTAGTATGTCGGGGACAGGCGAGCAGTACTTC.

This clone was seen only once. The chain joins TRBV19 to TRBJ2-1, with TRBD2 as a possible D gene (6 bases). Trimming took 4 bases from V and 10 from J, leaving 20 bases between them. Germline CDR1 is LNHDA and CDR2 is SQIVND (reference sequence). The CDR3 runs 15 residues. CDR3 coding DNA: TGTGCCAGTAGTACCTCCGGAGGGGTCCCCGGGGAGCAGTTCTTC. This sequence encodes CASSTSGGVPGEQFF.

This clone was counted between two and nine times. The chain combines TRBV28 with TRBJ2-3, with 8 bases lining up with TRBD2. V trimming: 4 bases; J trimming: 2 bases; junction bases outside the gene matches: 8. The CDR3 totals 16 residues. CDR1 and CDR2 from the germline V gene are MDHEN and SYDVKM. CDR3: CASSSHGGENTDTQYF. CDR3 bases: TGTGCCAGCAGTTCGCACGGGGGGGAGAACACAGATACGCAGTATTTT.

J is TRBJ1-1 and V is TRBV19, with D tentatively TRBD1 (5 bases). The CDR3 is 17 amino acids. Germline V gene lookup returns CDR1 LNHDA and CDR2 SQIVND (reference sequence). V was pared by 6 bases and J by 2 bases, with 22 bases between. The CDR3 DNA sequence: TGTGCCAGTAGGATGGGGTTCGGGGGACGTCGAAACACTGAAGCTTTCTTT. This codes for CASRMGFGGRRNTEAFF.

The chain links TRBV28 to TRBJ2-7, with TRBD1 matching over 10 bases. The V gene's germline CDR1 is MDHEN and CDR2 SYDVKM. The CDR3 covers 17 residues. Trimming removed 2 bases from V and 0 bases from J; junction bases left unmatched: 7. The DNA of the CDR3 is TGTGCCAGCAGTTTAGGGACAGGGGCACGGAGCTCCTACGAGCAGTACTTC. It translates to CASSLGTGARSSYEQYF.

This rearrangement joins TRBV6-5 to TRBJ2-7, with 9 bases aligning to TRBD1. Germline trimming cut 0 bases from V and 6 bases from J; bases unmatched to any gene: 0. Germline V gene data show CDR1 as MNHEY and CDR2 as SVGAGI. The CDR3 has 13 residues. CDR3 loop: CASSYSDRGEQYF. CDR3 sequence (DNA): TGTGCCAGCAGTTACTCGGACAGGGGCGAGCAGTACTTC.

The chain couples TRBV10-3 to TRBJ1-1; TRBD1 matches 8 bases. The CDR3 loop spans 14 amino acids. V gave up 4 bases and J gave up 1 base; unmatched junction bases: 2. Germline CDR1 and CDR2: ENHRY and SYGVKD. CDR3 protein: CAISVDRENTEAFF. The CDR3 DNA follows: TGTGCCATCAGTGTGGACAGGGAGAACACTGAAGCTTTCTTT.

The chain carries TRBV6-1 and TRBJ2-1; 12 bases fit TRBD2. Trimming at V came to 3 bases and at J to 1 base, leaving 4 bases not matched to a gene. CDR1 is MNHNS and CDR2 is SASEGT in the germline V gene. The CDR3 loop spans 17 amino acids. The CDR3: CASSERGTSGSYNEQFF. The CDR3 DNA follows: TGTGCCAGCAGTGAGAGAGGGACTAGCGGGTCCTACAATGAGCAGTTCTTC.

The chain employs TRBV21-1 and TRBJ2-5; the table's D call, TRBD1, was not checked against the DNA. TRBV21-1 corresponds to a pseudogene. The CDR3 contains 20 residues. The DNA of the CDR3 is TGTGCCAGCAGCAAATGGGCCCCCCGGCTTCCCGACAGGCCGCAAGAGACCCAGTACTTC. This codes for CASSKWAPRLPDRPQETQYF.